This T cell receptor (beta chain) was identified during a study of blood T cell repertoires in COVID-19. Study as a whole: PBMCs, B-cell-depleted T cells, or T cells were the source of the cDNA or gDNA that made up the material.

The CDR3 runs 19 residues. V was pared by 3 bases and J by 5 bases, with 14 bases of the junction left unmatched. CDR1 and CDR2 from the germline V gene are ENHRY and SYGVKD. In the study's own analysis: Nucleated cell number was recorded as an estimate derived from reference gene primer amplification. Produced via immunoSEQ multiplex PCR; TCRdb's table is partial and in-frame only. For V, J and clone size, that table is used; D and trimming come from the DNA. The table records more than 200,000 clones, around 86% of them present only once. What was sequenced was peripheral blood. V and J are TRBV10-3 and TRBJ2-5, with 14 positions matching TRBD2. The clonotype comes from a woman aged 55 to 70 with COVID-19, enrolled during active disease. The CDR3 loop reads CAISEGRTSGGTKGETQYF. In DNA, the CDR3 is TGTGCCATCAGTGAAGGCAGGACTAGCGGGGGGACCAAAGGGGAGACCCAGTACTTC.